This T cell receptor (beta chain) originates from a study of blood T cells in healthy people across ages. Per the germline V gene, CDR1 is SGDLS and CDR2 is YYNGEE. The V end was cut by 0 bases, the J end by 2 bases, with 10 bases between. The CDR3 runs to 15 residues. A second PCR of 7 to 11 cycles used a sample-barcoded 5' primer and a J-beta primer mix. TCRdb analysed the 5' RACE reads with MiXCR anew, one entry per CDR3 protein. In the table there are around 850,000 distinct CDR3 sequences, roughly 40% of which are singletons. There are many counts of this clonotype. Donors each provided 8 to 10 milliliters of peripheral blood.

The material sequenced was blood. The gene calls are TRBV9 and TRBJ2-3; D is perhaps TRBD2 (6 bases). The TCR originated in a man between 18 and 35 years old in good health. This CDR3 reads CASSVEASATDTQYF. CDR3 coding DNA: TGTGCCAGCAGCGTAGAGGCTAGCGCCACAGATACGCAGTATTTT.